The 28 T cell receptor beta chains given below trace back to one sample, sequenced in a study of T cells in Graves' hyperthyroidism and ophthalmopathy. Researchers took RNA transcripts and amplified the TCR beta CDR3 regions from them. During a first-round RT-PCR of the TCR CDR3, the HTBI primer set was used. TCRdb analysed the multiplex PCR reads with MiXCR anew, one entry per CDR3 protein. The sample consists of hundreds of thousands of distinct CDR3 sequences, approximately 15% of them appearing once. The sequenced sample was blood. These receptors originate from a woman under 30 with Graves' hyperthyroidism.

J is TRBJ2-2 and V is TRBV10-1, with TRBD2 matching over 10 bases. The V gene end was trimmed by 10 bases and the J gene end by 5 bases; junction bases not matched to a gene: 10. CDR3 length: 15 residues. The germline V gene encodes CDR1 WNHNN and CDR2 SYGVQD (reference sequence). CDR3 in amino acids: CAKNPGLAFTGELFF. As DNA, the CDR3 is TGCGCCAAAAATCCGGGACTAGCGTTTACCGGGGAGCTGTTTTTT.

This chain uses TRBV4-2 with TRBJ1-1; D is perhaps TRBD1 (5 bases). The CDR3 consists of 13 residues. The V end lost 4 bases, the J end lost 11 bases, and 17 bases lay between the germline ends. CDR1 LGHNA and CDR2 YNFKEQ come from the germline V gene. CDR3 DNA sequence: TGTGCCAGCAGCCCACGGACGGGGGTCGGGGCTTTCTTT. This translates into CASSPRTGVGAFF.

This clonotype was seen more than once but under ten times. This rearrangement joins TRBV9 to TRBJ2-1; 7 bases match TRBD2. The germline gives CDR1 SGDLS, CDR2 YYNGEE. The CDR3 covers 14 residues. J lost 7 bases, V lost 0 bases, and 4 bases had no gene match. The CDR3 coding sequence is TGTGCCAGCAGCGTAGGGACTAGAGGGAATGAGCAGTTCTTC. This sequence encodes CASSVGTRGNEQFF.

This clonotype was seen at least ten times. The CDR3 spells CSARDLAGAGTDTQYF. The CDR3 DNA reads as TGCAGTGCTAGAGATTTGGCGGGAGCTGGCACAGATACGCAGTATTTT. The V call is TRBV20-1, the J call TRBJ2-3; TRBD2 agrees at 7 bases. V gave up 0 bases and J gave up 1 base; unmatched junction bases: 7. CDR1 and CDR2 (germline): DFQATT, SNEGSKA (reference sequence). The CDR3 has 16 residues.

This clonotype has at least ten counts. This chain connects TRBV20-1 to TRBJ2-5, with TRBD2 matching 10 bases. Germline assignment: CDR1 DFQATT and CDR2 SNEGSKA (reference sequence). The CDR3 is made up of 13 amino acids. The V gene end was trimmed by 4 bases and the J gene end by 4 bases; junction bases not matched to a gene: 3. The CDR3 DNA is TGCAGTGCTACTAGCGGGAGTGGAGAGACCCAGTACTTC. Amino acid sequence: CSATSGSGETQYF.

This clonotype was seen many times. V is TRBV3-1 and J is TRBJ2-7; D perhaps matches TRBD2 (6 bases). CDR1 and CDR2 from the germline V gene are LGHDT and YNNKEL (reference sequence). CDR3 length equals 13 residues. V was pared by 7 bases and J by 3 bases, with 13 bases between. The CDR3 reads CASTGTHNYEQYF. The CDR3 nucleotides are TGTGCCAGCACCGGGACTCACAACTACGAGCAGTACTTC.

This clonotype turned up a few times. Germline is not matched at one junction end, which may reflect a read error. V usage is TRBV28 and J usage is TRBJ1-4; D is uncertain. CDR1 MDHEN and CDR2 SYDVKM come from the germline V gene. The CDR3 is made up of 13 amino acids. The CDR3 spells CVSTEGLDEKLFF. CDR3 nucleotide sequence: TGTGTCAGCACGGAAGGGCTCGATGAAAAACTGTTTTTT.

In its sample, this clonotype was seen a few times. The chain uses TRBV7-3 and TRBJ1-6; D uncertain. Looked up from germline, CDR1 is SGHTA and CDR2 is FQGTGA. This CDR3 region has 12 residues. The V end was cut by 2 bases, the J end by 13 bases, with 9 bases between. CDR3: CASSLLTGPLHF. The CDR3 coding sequence is TGTGCCAGCAGCTTACTCACGGGGCCCCTCCACTTT.

This clonotype was picked up many times. The CDR3: CASSLRRGRGETQYF. The CDR3 nucleotides read TGTGCCAGCAGCTTGCGCAGGGGGCGAGGGGAGACCCAGTACTTC. This sequence joins TRBV11-3 and TRBJ2-5; 8 positions match TRBD1. V lost 3 bases and J lost 5; bases outside the gene matches: 8. The CDR3 has 15 residues. Per the germline V gene, CDR1 is SGHNT and CDR2 is YENEEA.

The V call is TRBV29-1, the J call TRBJ2-2; TRBD2 matches at 8 bases. The CDR3 spans 14 residues. After removal of 7 bases from V and 5 bases from J, the junction contained 9 bases not matched to a gene. CDR1 is SQVTM, CDR2 ANQGSEA, per germline. CDR3 sequence: CSGSLAGRTGELFF. The CDR3 coding sequence is TGCAGCGGATCCTTAGCGGGACGAACCGGGGAGCTGTTTTTT.

There are many counts of this clonotype. The rearrangement joins TRBV28 to TRBJ1-1, with D unclear. The length of the CDR3 is 12 residues. In germline, CDR1 is MDHEN, CDR2 SYDVKM. V was shortened by 6 bases and J by 1 base, with 6 bases between the two germline ends. The CDR3 sequence: CASRYSNTEAFF. CDR3 nucleotide sequence: TGTGCCAGCAGGTATTCGAACACTGAAGCTTTCTTT.

This clonotype came up many times. The chain recombines TRBV28 with TRBJ2-7; D perhaps matches TRBD2 (8 bases). Trimming pared 8 bases from V and 7 bases from J, leaving 24 bases between. The CDR3 runs to 15 residues. The V gene's germline CDR1 is MDHEN and CDR2 SYDVKM. The CDR3 nucleotides are TGTGCCAGCGGGCGGGGGGACAGCGGGGCGGGGGAGCAGTACTTC. It is translated as CASGRGDSGAGEQYF.

This clonotype was recorded many times. This rearrangement joins TRBV20-1 to TRBJ1-1; the D gene is possibly TRBD1 (6 bases). Per germline, CDR1 DFQATT and CDR2 SNEGSKA (reference sequence). This CDR3 contains 13 residues. Trimming stripped 4 bases from V and 8 bases from J, with 17 bases between. CDR3 in DNA: TGCAGTGCTAAATTATCAGCCGGGACAGAAGCTTTCTTT. Residues: CSAKLSAGTEAFF.

This clonotype was counted at least ten times. The gene calls are TRBV30 and TRBJ2-7; maybe TRBD2 (5 bases). CDR3 size: 15 residues. Germline V CDR1 and CDR2: GTSNPN, SVGIG (reference sequence). V was cut by 3 bases and J by 6 bases, with 21 bases left in between. CDR3 loop: CAWRSGRRLAGEQYF. The CDR3 coding sequence is TGTGCCTGGAGGTCCGGAAGAAGGCTAGCAGGCGAGCAGTACTTC.

A few counts support this clonotype. This chain connects TRBV20-1 to TRBJ1-5; D is ambiguous. The germline gives CDR1 DFQATT, CDR2 SNEGSKA (reference sequence). CDR3 length: 14 amino acids. The germline V and J ends were trimmed by 4 bases and 2 bases, with 12 bases remaining between them. CDR3 in amino acids: CSATNQGGNQPQHF. CDR3 nucleotide sequence: TGCAGTGCTACAAACCAAGGTGGCAATCAGCCCCAGCATTTT.

In its sample, this clonotype was seen many times. The V gene is TRBV9, the J gene TRBJ1-1, with no clear D. Germline V lookup: CDR1 SGDLS, CDR2 YYNGEE. The CDR3 extends over 12 amino acids. V was trimmed by 0 bases and J by 8 bases, leaving 8 bases between them. CDR3 sequence reads: CASSVADEEAFF. CDR3 DNA: TGTGCCAGCAGCGTAGCCGACGAAGAAGCTTTCTTT.

This clonotype was seen ten or more times. V gene TRBV27 combines with J gene TRBJ2-7; the D gene could be TRBD1 or TRBD2 (6 bases each). CDR3 size: 14 residues. Germline V gene lookup returns CDR1 MNHEY and CDR2 SMNVEV (reference sequence). Trimming removed 7 bases at V and 0 bases at J, with 13 bases between. Written as DNA, the CDR3 is TGTGCCAGCACCGAGGGGGACTTCTCCTACGAGCAGTACTTC. Translating gives CASTEGDFSYEQYF.

This clonotype was picked up a small number of times. The chain employs TRBV6-1 and TRBJ1-4, with D possibly being TRBD1 (5 bases). The CDR3 consists of 15 residues. The V and J ends lost 2 bases and 8 bases respectively, with 15 bases between them. In germline, CDR1 is MNHNS, CDR2 SASEGT. The CDR3 reads CASSERSGGREKLFF. In nucleotides, the CDR3 is TGTGCCAGCAGTGAAAGGAGCGGGGGACGGGAAAAACTGTTTTTT.

This clonotype was counted at least ten times. In DNA, the CDR3 is TGCAGTGCAACGGGACTAGCGGGAGACAATGAGCAGTTCTTC. This gives the protein CSATGLAGDNEQFF. The chain combines TRBV20-1 with TRBJ2-1; 14 bases map to TRBD2. CDR1 is DFQATT, CDR2 SNEGSKA, per germline (reference sequence). The V gene end was trimmed by 6 bases and the J gene end by 5 bases; junction bases not matched to a gene: 3. CDR3 length: 14 residues.

This clonotype was detected many times. The rearrangement links TRBV18 to TRBJ2-1; 8 bases are shared with TRBD2. CDR1 and CDR2 (germline): KGHSH, LQKENI. With V trimmed by 5 bases and J by 7 bases, 7 bases remained unmatched. The CDR3 is 14 amino acids. The DNA of the CDR3 is TGTGCCAGCTCATCCAGCGGGAGTGGGAATGAGCAGTTCTTC. Residues: CASSSSGSGNEQFF. Combining the CDR3 with reference TRBV18 and TRBJ2-1 gives the whole variable domain NAGVMQNPRHLVRRRGQEARLRCSPMKGHSHVYWYRQLPEEGLKFMVYLQKENIIDESGMPKERFSAEFPKEGPSILRIQQVVRGDSAAYFCASSSSGSGNEQFFGPGTRLTVL.

This clonotype was seen repeatedly, ten times or more. The V gene is TRBV20-1, the J gene TRBJ1-5; no clear D gene. The CDR3 is made up of 12 amino acids. The V and J ends lost 5 bases and 0 bases respectively, with 5 bases between them. Germline assignment: CDR1 DFQATT and CDR2 SNEGSKA (reference sequence). The CDR3 protein is CSARTSNQPQHF. In DNA form, the CDR3 reads TGCAGTGCTCGAACTAGCAATCAGCCCCAGCATTTT.

V gene TRBV10-3 combines with J gene TRBJ2-1; D is ambiguous. CDR3 size: 15 residues. V lost 3 bases and J 5 bases, leaving 14 bases between the germline ends. Germline V gene sequence: CDR1 ENHRY, CDR2 SYGVKD. The CDR3 spells CAISDEPVSHNEQFF. The CDR3, as DNA: TGTGCCATCAGTGACGAACCGGTTTCCCACAATGAGCAGTTCTTC.

This clonotype was recorded many times. The chain couples TRBV3-1 to TRBJ2-2; D uncertain. Germline V gives CDR1 LGHDT, CDR2 YNNKEL (reference sequence). With 7 bases removed from V and 7 bases from J, the gap between germline ends came to 10 bases. The CDR3 has 12 residues. This chain's CDR3 is CASKLQNGELFF. In DNA, the CDR3 is TGTGCCAGCAAGCTGCAGAACGGGGAGCTGTTTTTT.

The chain joins TRBV6-1 to TRBJ2-2; D is undetermined. The CDR3 loop spans 12 amino acids. Germline lookup yields CDR1 MNHNS and CDR2 SASEGT. V was shortened by 5 bases and J by 5 bases, with 6 bases between the two germline ends. The CDR3 protein is CASSSPTGELFF. The CDR3 region has the DNA TGTGCCAGCAGTTCTCCGACCGGGGAGCTGTTTTTT.

At least ten counts were recorded for this clonotype. The rearrangement joins TRBV29-1 to TRBJ1-1; 9 nucleotides align to TRBD1. With 5 bases clipped from V and 1 base from J, the junction kept 5 bases outside the gene matches. The CDR3 has 14 residues. Per the germline V gene, CDR1 is SQVTM and CDR2 is ANQGSEA. The CDR3 region is CSVLGDRENTEAFF. CDR3 DNA sequence: TGCAGCGTTCTTGGGGACAGGGAGAACACTGAAGCTTTCTTT.

The CDR3 protein is CATSQLLNQPQHF. CDR3 nucleotide sequence: TGTGCCACGTCACAGCTACTCAATCAGCCCCAGCATTTT. The V call is TRBV6-1, the J call TRBJ1-5, with D uncertain. CDR1 MNHNS and CDR2 SASEGT come from the germline V gene. Trimming pared 10 bases from V and 3 bases from J, leaving 13 bases between. CDR3 length equals 13 residues.

Only a few counts were recorded for this clonotype. The CDR3 DNA follows: TGTGCCAGCATTACTAGCCCCCATTCAGGCGATACGCAGTATTTT. Translating gives CASITSPHSGDTQYF. V is TRBV6-5 and J is TRBJ2-3; a weak D match, TRBD2 (6 bases). The V end was cut by 7 bases, the J end by 6 bases, with 20 bases between. Germline V gene data show CDR1 as MNHEY and CDR2 as SVGAGI. The CDR3 contains 15 residues.

The V gene is TRBV7-9, the J gene TRBJ1-1; D call uncertain. Germline V gene lookup returns CDR1 SEHNR and CDR2 FQNEAQ (reference sequence). Deletions cut 0 bases from V and 0 bases from J, with 14 bases between. The CDR3 is made up of 17 amino acids. The CDR3 DNA reads TGTGCCAGCAGCTTAGCGGACCTCATGACCATGAACACTGAAGCTTTCTTT. It is translated as CASSLADLMTMNTEAFF.